Described below is a single T cell receptor beta chain sequence and its context. The germline V gene has CDR1 GTSNPN and CDR2 SVGIG (reference sequence). The CDR3 runs 14 residues. The V gene lost 5 bases and the J gene lost 5 bases, with 15 bases spanning the gap. The sample is drawn from a study of molecular identifiers for immune sequencing clone quantification. For naive CD8 T cells, sorting used the CD8+CD4-CCR7+CD45RA+ phenotype. With listed TCR primers and previously described methods, bulk TCR libraries were prepared. Each CDR3 protein is one row after TCRdb ran MiXCR on the PCR reads. The table includes roughly 630,000 distinct CDR3 sequences, about 25% detected once.

This TCR came from a human donor in good health. Some libraries in this study had Jurkat cell RNA spiked in. The rearrangement joins TRBV30 to TRBJ2-2; D uncertain. Sequencing was done on a sample of naive CD8+ T cells from blood, with Jurkat cell RNA spiked in. Subset described: FACS-sorted CD8+CD4-CCR7+CD45RA+ naive T cells. This chain's CDR3 is CAWGVLGTTGELFF. In nucleotides, the CDR3 is TGTGCCTGGGGGGTATTGGGTACGACCGGGGAGCTGTTTTTT.